The 4 T cell receptor beta chains presented below share a single source sample, sequenced in a study of T-cell memory formation after mild COVID-19. TCRdb reprocessed the 5' RACE reads via MiXCR and lists one record per CDR3 protein. This sample has 500,000 to 550,000 distinct CDR3 sequences, with roughly 22% found just once. Sequenced: PBMCs or a T cell subset sorted from them (not recorded which). The receptor set was obtained from an adult woman who had mild COVID-19 (a few samples of this study predate the infection). Cell type and time point are not known.

The rearrangement links TRBV4-1 to TRBJ2-1; 10 nucleotides align to TRBD1. Trimming removed 4 bases from V and 5 bases from J; junction bases left unmatched: 11. The germline V gene has CDR1 MGHRA and CDR2 YSYEKL. CDR3 length: 17 residues. This chain's CDR3 is CASSPTGGGIPHNEQFF. CDR3 nucleotides: TGCGCCAGCAGCCCGACAGGGGGCGGAATCCCCCACAATGAGCAGTTCTTC.

The rearrangement uses TRBV20-1 and TRBJ2-5; D ambiguous. CDR3 length equals 16 residues. V lost 3 bases, J lost 4 bases, and 21 bases lay in between. CDR1 DFQATT and CDR2 SNEGSKA come from the germline V gene (reference sequence). For the CDR3, the DNA is TGCAGTGCTAGTAAGGTGGGGAAAGGGCCAGGAGAGACCCAGTACTTC. It yields the protein CSASKVGKGPGETQYF.

The genes are TRBV18 and TRBJ1-1; 12 nucleotides agree with TRBD1. The germline gives CDR1 KGHSH, CDR2 LQKENI. The ends lost 6 bases at V and 10 bases at J; junction bases unmatched: 12. The CDR3 totals 15 residues. CDR3 bases: TGTGCCAGCTCTCGCGCGGGACAGGGGGCCGATGGAGCTTTCTTT. Its translation is CASSRAGQGADGAFF.

This clonotype was recorded a few times. The chain uses TRBV5-1 and TRBJ2-1, with TRBD2 matching 11 bases. Trimming at V came to 3 bases and at J to 5 bases, leaving 4 bases not matched to a gene. Germline V gene sequence: CDR1 SGHRS, CDR2 YFSETQ. The CDR3 runs to 15 residues. The CDR3 loop reads CASSWTSGPHNEQFF. The DNA for the CDR3 is TGCGCCAGCAGCTGGACTAGCGGGCCCCACAATGAGCAGTTCTTC.